This T cell receptor (beta chain) was identified during a study of blood T cells in healthy people across ages. General observations from the study: Diversity figures based on one million T cells were deemed too low.

On this clonotype: Its antigen is unidentified.

The length of the CDR3 is 13 residues. The germline V gene encodes CDR1 SQVTM and CDR2 ANQGSEA. The V segment lost 7 bases and the J segment 3 bases; nucleotides outside the gene matches: 6. The authors ran a second PCR of 7 to 11 cycles using a sample-barcoded 5' primer and a J-beta primer mix. Using its own MiXCR run on the 5' RACE reads, TCRdb lists one record per CDR3 protein. The top ten hold over 20% of the sample, which has around 940,000 distinct CDR3 sequences, about 51% seen once. Peripheral blood, about 9.8 milliliters per donor, was collected. The origin of this receptor is a woman between 55 and 75 years old in good health. The V and J genes are TRBV29-1 and TRBJ2-7; TRBD2 matches 10 bases. Sequenced: blood. The CDR3 region is CSATIAGGYEQYF. The DNA of the CDR3 is TGCAGCGCCACCATAGCGGGGGGCTACGAGCAGTACTTC.